This T cell receptor (beta chain) originates from a study of cytotoxic CD8 clonotypes in ibrutinib-treated CLL. Overall study: Partial response was seen in around 24 patients and complete response in 2; after median 68 months, approximately 15 stayed remitted, around 12 progressed.

General study findings and limits: The public clonotypes identified were infrequent and showed contraction or stability on treatment.

V shed 6 bases and J shed 2 bases, with 17 bases lying between them. CDR1 is KGHSH, CDR2 LQKENI, per germline. The CDR3 totals 16 residues. As for this clone: The target antigen is unknown.

Investigators sought sequencing depths of between 1 in 200,000 and 1 in 1 million T cells. Sequenced by immunoSEQ multiplex PCR; TCRdb stores in-frame clones only, minus some. The sample lists about 13,000 clones, 70% seen once, with 5% to 7% in the top ten. This sequence joins TRBV18 and TRBJ2-4; D gene ambiguous. This receptor was taken from a human donor with chronic lymphocytic leukemia. The source was PBMCs, collected before ibrutinib treatment. CDR3 region: CASSYLRGLPKNIQYF. The CDR3 DNA sequence: TGTGCCAGCTCCTACCTCCGAGGCCTTCCCAAAAACATTCAGTACTTC.